This TCR beta chain emerged from a study of T cell repertoires in cytomegalovirus infection. Across the whole study: HLA-B-restricted CMV epitopes that are well studied were used alongside recently identified HLA-C-restricted ones. The public TCR beta signatures pointed to both CMV infection and matching HLA type.

Concerning this clonotype: The target antigen is unknown.

Per germline, CDR1 SEHNR and CDR2 FQNEAQ (reference sequence). CDR3 length: 15 residues. The ends lost 3 bases at V and 4 bases at J; junction bases unmatched: 5. Whole-study results and caveats: HLA-C-restricted CMV-specific TCR beta clonotypes prevailed in the ex vivo response. Pooled public TCR beta family frequency picked out CMV carriers with the relevant HLA.

MiXCR, applied by TCRdb to the reads, yields one record per CDR3 protein. This table holds a few hundred thousand distinct CDR3 sequences, roughly 34% found once. The chain links TRBV7-9 to TRBJ2-1; 8 bases line up with TRBD1. The TCR comes from a human donor in good health (CMV status not recorded). Some clones in this sample may be carry-over from other donors' samples. The source was cultured PBMCs, collected from culture after CMV antigen stimulation. The CDR3 loop reads CASSFQGAFYNEQFF. CDR3 sequence (DNA): TGTGCCAGCAGCTTCCAGGGGGCGTTTTACAATGAGCAGTTCTTC.